The 4 T cell receptor beta chains below all came from one sample that was sequenced in a study of graft-versus-host responses after intestinal transplantation. Clones were sequenced by immunoSEQ multiplex PCR, and TCRdb holds only the in-frame ones, with some missing. The sample records some 130,000 clones, 80% to 95% being singletons. Antigens of these TCRs are unknown. The sequencing used unstimulated CD4+ T cells sorted from spleen or lymph node cells, collected before intestinal transplant. Source of these receptors: a human donor who received an intestinal transplant.

The J gene is TRBJ2-1, the V gene TRBV28, with unresolved D. Germline CDR1 and CDR2: MDHEN and SYDVKM. The length of the CDR3 is 16 residues. Trimming took off 5 bases at V and 1 base at J, with 15 bases between the two ends. The CDR3 DNA follows: TGTGCCAGCAGTGGGATGGGCGCGAATTCCTACAATGAGCAGTTCTTC. This sequence encodes CASSGMGANSYNEQFF.

On this clone: The sample has other DNA sequences that encode this CDR3 too. The chain couples TRBV7-3 to TRBJ2-6; D is unresolved. The CDR3 has 15 amino acids. Trimming removed 2 bases from V and 0 bases from J, with 5 bases in between. Germline V lookup: CDR1 SGHTA, CDR2 FQGTGA. The DNA of the CDR3 is TGTGCCAGCAGCTTAGGTGGCTCTGGGGCCAACGTCCTGACTTTC. It translates to CASSLGGSGANVLTF.

The chain recombines TRBV7-3 with TRBJ2-3, with D unresolved. Germline V gene lookup returns CDR1 SGHTA and CDR2 FQGTGA. Trimming pared 0 bases from V and 2 bases from J, leaving 9 bases between. This CDR3 contains 15 residues. The CDR3, as DNA: TGTGCCAGCAGCTTAACGCCTAGAGTCACAGATACGCAGTATTTT. This encodes CASSLTPRVTDTQYF.

This rearrangement joins TRBV18 to TRBJ2-7, with TRBD1 matching over 8 bases. Losses at the gene ends were 3 bases for V and 2 bases for J; bases not matched to a gene: 3. The CDR3 has 14 amino acids. Germline lookup yields CDR1 KGHSH and CDR2 LQKENI. The CDR3 region has the DNA TGTGCCAGCTCACCGCAGGGGGCAACCTACGAGCAGTACTTC. Encoded protein: CASSPQGATYEQYF. Filled out from reference TRBV18 and TRBJ2-7, the complete variable domain reads NAGVMQNPRHLVRRRGQEARLRCSPMKGHSHVYWYRQLPEEGLKFMVYLQKENIIDESGMPKERFSAEFPKEGPSILRIQQVVRGDSAAYFCASSPQGATYEQYFGPGTRLTVT.